This T cell receptor beta chain was recovered during a study of Tregs in tolerant kidney transplant recipients. Assay: immunoSEQ multiplex PCR; the TCRdb copy retains only in-frame clones and omits some. The data show roughly 250,000 clones, around 82% seen once. This CDR3 spans 16 amino acids. V lost 7 bases and J lost 1; bases outside the gene matches: 10. Germline V gene data show CDR1 as SNHLY and CDR2 as FYNNEI. This clonotype was obtained from a human donor in good health. Sample: CD4+ T cells from blood. This chain links TRBV2 with TRBJ2-5, with 9 bases identical to TRBD2. Here the CDR3 reads CASTLAGEPLQETQYF. In DNA form, the CDR3 reads TGTGCCAGCACTTTAGCGGGGGAGCCCCTCCAAGAGACCCAGTACTTC.